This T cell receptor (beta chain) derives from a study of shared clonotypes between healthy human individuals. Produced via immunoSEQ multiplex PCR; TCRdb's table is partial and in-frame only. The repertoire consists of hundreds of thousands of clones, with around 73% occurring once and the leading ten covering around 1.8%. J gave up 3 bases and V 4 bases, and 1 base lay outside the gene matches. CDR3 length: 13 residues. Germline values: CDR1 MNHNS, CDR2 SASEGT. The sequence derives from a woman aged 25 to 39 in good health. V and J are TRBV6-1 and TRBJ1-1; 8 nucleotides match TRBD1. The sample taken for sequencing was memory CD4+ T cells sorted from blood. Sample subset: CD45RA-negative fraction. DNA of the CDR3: TGTGCCAGCAGTGGGACAGGGCACACTGAAGCTTTCTTT. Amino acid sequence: CASSGTGHTEAFF.